This T cell receptor (beta chain) was recovered during a study of blood T cells in healthy people across ages. Study-wide results and caveats: PBMCs were not sorted, which prevented a conclusive comparison of naive versus antigen-experienced cells. Comparison with aged donors showed that long-lived donors had more naive CD4+ cells and higher diversity.

It was with a sample-barcoded 5' primer and a J-beta primer mix that a second PCR of roughly 6 to 12 cycles was run. TCRdb ran MiXCR on the 5' RACE reads and lists one entry per CDR3 protein. The data show about 780,000 distinct CDR3 sequences, with 46% seen just once and roughly 18% held by the top ten. The germline V gene has CDR1 SGHRS and CDR2 YFSETQ. The ends lost 0 bases at V and 4 bases at J; junction bases unmatched: 3. The CDR3 sequence is 15 residues long. This clonotype was recorded at least ten times. Its antigen is currently unknown. This clonotype was obtained from a man at least 80 years old in good health. The chain is built from TRBV5-1 and TRBJ2-1; 8 nucleotides match TRBD2. Input material: blood. Written as DNA, the CDR3 is TGCGCCAGCAGCTTGGCAGCTAGCGGGTACAATGAGCAGTTCTTC. It translates to CASSLAASGYNEQFF. Looking up the rest from reference TRBV5-1 and TRBJ2-1 gives the full variable domain: KAGVTQTPRYLIKTRGQQVTLSCSPISGHRSVSWYQQTPGQGLQFLFEYFSETQRNKGNFPGRFSGRQFSNSRSEMNVSTLELGDSALYLCASSLAASGYNEQFFGPGTRLTVL.